This record covers a single T cell receptor (beta chain). Its specificity is not known. Assay used: immunoSEQ multiplex PCR; TCRdb lists only in-frame clones, some missing. The table lists 340,000 or so clones, 85% to 95% of them singletons. The germline CDR1 and CDR2 sequences are SGHAT and FQNNGV. Trimming left V 5 bases short and J 3 bases short, with 17 bases between. The CDR3 sequence is 15 residues long. This entry belongs to a study of brain T cells in children with intractable seizures. Time point of the sample: blood from clinic visit 5 months post-surgery; TSC patient then seizure free. Only cases whose brain tissue showed the highest T cell transcript signatures were sequenced. At least one anti-epileptic drug was given before surgery. Study findings and constraints: Absence of clones before surgery may stem from lower sequencing depth. HCMV serostatus was not known, and viral specificity came from CDR3 similarity only.

The sequencing here drew on peripheral blood, taken less than 6 months after surgery. This clonotype was sampled from a boy younger than two with tuberous sclerosis and intractable seizures. The chain uses TRBV11-2 and TRBJ2-7; D may be TRBD2 (5 bases). As DNA, the CDR3 is TGTGCCAGCAGCGTCGGACTGAGTAGTCTCTACGAGCAGTACTTC. This codes for CASSVGLSSLYEQYF.